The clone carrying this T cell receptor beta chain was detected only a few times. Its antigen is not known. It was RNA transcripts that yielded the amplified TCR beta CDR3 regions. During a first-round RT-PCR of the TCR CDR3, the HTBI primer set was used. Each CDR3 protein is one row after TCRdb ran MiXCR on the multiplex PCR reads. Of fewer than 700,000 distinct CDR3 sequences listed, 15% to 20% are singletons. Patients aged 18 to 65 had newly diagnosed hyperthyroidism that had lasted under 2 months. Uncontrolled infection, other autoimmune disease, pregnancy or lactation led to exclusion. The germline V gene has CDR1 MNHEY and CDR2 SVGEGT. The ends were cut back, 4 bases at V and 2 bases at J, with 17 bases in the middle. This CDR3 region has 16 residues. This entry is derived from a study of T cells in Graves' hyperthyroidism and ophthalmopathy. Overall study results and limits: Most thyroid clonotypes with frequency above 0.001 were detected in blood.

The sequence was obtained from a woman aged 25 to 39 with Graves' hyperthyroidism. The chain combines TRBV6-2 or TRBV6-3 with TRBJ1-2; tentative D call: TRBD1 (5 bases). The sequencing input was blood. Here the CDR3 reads CASSFGGALRNYGYTF. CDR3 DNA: TGTGCCAGCAGTTTCGGGGGAGCGCTAAGGAACTATGGCTACACCTTC.